The 23 T cell receptor beta chains reported below all come from one sample, sequenced in a study of blood T cell repertoires in COVID-19. Repertoires were generated with immunoSEQ multiplex PCR, while TCRdb's copy carries only in-frame clones and drops some. There are fewer than 200,000 clones in the sample; roughly 84% occur only once, and about 1.5% lies in the top ten. The material sequenced was peripheral blood. These receptors were obtained from a human donor in a cohort sampled during active COVID-19.

V and J are TRBV25-1 and TRBJ2-7; a weak D match, TRBD1 (5 bases). The CDR3 has 13 residues. V was pared by 4 bases and J by 3 bases, with 10 bases between. CDR1 and CDR2 (germline): MGHDK, SYGVNS. The CDR3 DNA follows: TGTGCCAGCAGTGCGGACACCTACTACGAGCAGTACTTC. Residues: CASSADTYYEQYF.

The V gene is TRBV5-1, the J gene TRBJ2-7; the D gene is possibly TRBD1 (6 bases). The CDR3 has 14 amino acids. Germline CDR1 and CDR2: SGHRS and YFSETQ. Trimming cost V 1 base and J 6 bases, with 14 bases left between them. The CDR3 DNA reads as TGCGCCAGCAGCTTGAATCAGGGGTATGGCGAGCAGTACTTC. Translation gives CASSLNQGYGEQYF.

The genes are TRBV5-1 and TRBJ2-5, with TRBD2 as a possible D gene (5 bases). V gave up 2 bases and J gave up 2 bases, with 10 bases separating them. Germline loops: CDR1 SGHRS, CDR2 YFSETQ. The CDR3 runs 14 residues. The CDR3 nucleotides read TGCGCCAGCAGCTTTTCCGGACTGCAAGAGACCCAGTACTTC. Translated: CASSFSGLQETQYF.

This clone has more than one count but fewer than ten. The genes are TRBV10-1 and TRBJ1-6; 8 nucleotides line up with TRBD1. Looked up from germline, CDR1 is WNHNN and CDR2 is SYGVQD (reference sequence). CDR3 length: 15 amino acids. Trimming took 2 bases from V and 9 from J; bases not matched to a gene: 6. The CDR3 spells CASSEGQGYRSPLHF. The DNA for the CDR3 is TGCGCCAGCAGTGAGGGACAGGGATATCGTTCACCCCTCCACTTT.

CDR3: CASSTWTGGEETQYF. The CDR3 DNA is TGTGCCAGCAGTACTTGGACAGGCGGGGAGGAGACCCAGTACTTC. The chain couples TRBV28 to TRBJ2-5; maybe TRBD1 (7 bases). V lost 5 bases, J lost 5 bases, and 18 bases lay in between. The germline CDR1 and CDR2 sequences are MDHEN and SYDVKM. The CDR3 covers 15 residues.

The chain recombines TRBV6-2 or TRBV6-3 with TRBJ2-1; weak D call: TRBD2 (6 bases). The germline V and J ends were trimmed by 6 bases and 3 bases, with 15 bases remaining between them. The CDR3 runs 15 residues. Germline V CDR1 and CDR2: MNHEY, SVGEGT. The CDR3 here is CASSQPSAYYNEQFF. CDR3 nucleotides: TGTGCCAGCAGCCAACCTAGCGCATACTACAATGAGCAGTTCTTC.

J is TRBJ2-1 and V is TRBV6-2 or TRBV6-3; 8 positions match TRBD1. CDR1 and CDR2 from the germline V gene are MNHEY and SVGEGT. The CDR3 consists of 17 residues. J lost 4 bases, V lost 0 bases, and 8 bases had no gene match. The CDR3, as DNA: TGTGCCAGCAGTTACTCGCAGGCGGACAGGGTATACAATGAGCAGTTCTTC. Amino acid sequence: CASSYSQADRVYNEQFF.

The chain combines TRBV14 with TRBJ1-1; the match to TRBD1 covers 8 bases. The V gene end was trimmed by 5 bases and the J gene end by 0 bases; junction bases not matched to a gene: 5. This CDR3 is built from 15 residues. Germline V gene lookup returns CDR1 SGHDN and CDR2 FVKESK. CDR3 coding DNA: TGTGCCAGCAGCTTGGGACAGGCTATGAACACTGAAGCTTTCTTT. Its protein is CASSLGQAMNTEAFF. The full variable domain, its missing parts supplied by reference TRBV14 and TRBJ1-1, is EAGVTQFPSHSVIEKGQTVTLRCDPISGHDNLYWYRRVMGKEIKFLLHFVKESKQDESGMPNNRFLAERTGGTYSTLKVQPAELEDSGVYFCASSLGQAMNTEAFFGQGTRLTVV.

This sequence joins TRBV11-2 and TRBJ2-1; TRBD2 matches at 14 bases. Trimming at V came to 5 bases and at J to 9 bases, leaving 9 bases not matched to a gene. The CDR3 contains 16 residues. Germline V gene sequence: CDR1 SGHAT, CDR2 FQNNGV. The CDR3 loop is CASSPSTSGGASEQFF. Here the CDR3 DNA reads TGTGCCAGCAGCCCCTCGACTAGCGGGGGGGCAAGTGAGCAGTTCTTC.

V gene TRBV9 combines with J gene TRBJ1-1, with unresolved D. The CDR3 consists of 15 residues. Trimming cost V 2 bases and J 0 bases, with 11 bases left between them. Germline V CDR1 and CDR2: SGDLS, YYNGEE. CDR3 in amino acids: CASSVRAGMNTEAFF. For the CDR3, the DNA is TGTGCCAGCAGCGTTCGGGCGGGGATGAACACTGAAGCTTTCTTT.

This chain links TRBV6-2 or TRBV6-3 with TRBJ1-5; D not certain. This CDR3 comprises 13 residues. V lost 2 bases and J lost 2, with 4 bases in between. Germline V CDR1 and CDR2: MNHEY, SVGEGT. The CDR3 region is CASSYPGNQPQHF. CDR3 DNA sequence: TGTGCCAGCAGTTACCCCGGCAATCAGCCCCAGCATTTT.

The rearrangement links TRBV5-6 to TRBJ2-1; possibly TRBD1 for D (5 bases). Germline values: CDR1 SGHDT, CDR2 YYEEEE. The CDR3 runs 13 residues. V shed 2 bases and J shed 8 bases, with 11 bases lying between them. The CDR3 sequence: CASSFPGADEQFF. The CDR3 bases are TGTGCCAGCAGCTTTCCTGGGGCGGATGAGCAGTTCTTC.

The rearrangement uses TRBV24-1 and TRBJ2-1; 8 bases map to TRBD1. The CDR3 is made up of 13 amino acids. Germline-derived CDR1 and CDR2 are KGHDR and SFDVKD. V trimming: 2 bases; J trimming: 12 bases; junction bases outside the gene matches: 5. Here the CDR3 reads CATSDSTGQGQFF. CDR3 DNA: TGTGCCACCAGTGATTCGACTGGACAGGGGCAGTTCTTC.

The count of this clone is one. This sequence joins TRBV5-1 and TRBJ2-3; TRBD1 might be the D (5 bases). Germline V lookup: CDR1 SGHRS, CDR2 YFSETQ. The CDR3 sequence is 13 residues long. Deletions cut 7 bases from V and 2 bases from J, with 11 bases between. The CDR3 loop is CASVTEDTDTQYF. CDR3 bases: TGCGCCAGCGTGACAGAGGACACAGATACGCAGTATTTT.

This clone was picked up a small number of times. The V call is TRBV9, the J call TRBJ1-3; tentative D call: TRBD1 (6 bases). CDR1 and CDR2 from the germline V gene are SGDLS and YYNGEE. Trimming cost V 3 bases and J 0 bases, with 10 bases left between them. The CDR3 is made up of 15 amino acids. The CDR3: CASSEDSLSGNTIYF. The CDR3 coding sequence is TGTGCCAGCAGCGAGGACAGTCTCTCTGGAAACACCATATATTTT.

The chain couples TRBV6-6 to TRBJ1-1, with 9 nucleotides matching TRBD1. The CDR3 length is 16 residues. CDR1 and CDR2 from the germline V gene are MNHNY and SVGAGI (reference sequence). V shed 5 bases and J 1 base; nucleotides not matched to a gene: 8. CDR3 DNA: TGTGCCAGCAGTCGTAACAGGGGGCTGGGGAACACTGAAGCTTTCTTT. Translation: CASSRNRGLGNTEAFF.

The J gene is TRBJ1-1, the V gene TRBV19; 8 nucleotides agree with TRBD1. In germline, CDR1 is LNHDA, CDR2 SQIVND (reference sequence). The CDR3 is 15 residues long. V shed 6 bases, J shed 3 bases, and the junction held 9 bases outside the gene matches. In DNA, the CDR3 is TGTGCCAGTAGCCTCGGGACAGGCATCGACACTGAAGCTTTCTTT. Its protein product is CASSLGTGIDTEAFF.

The chain carries TRBV5-1 and TRBJ1-4; 8 bases agree with TRBD1. The CDR3 spans 13 residues. Germline V gives CDR1 SGHRS, CDR2 YFSETQ. Trimming at V came to 2 bases and at J to 8 bases, leaving 2 bases not matched to a gene. In DNA, the CDR3 is TGCGCCAGCAGCTTCGGACAGGGCGAAAAACTGTTTTTT. Translating it yields CASSFGQGEKLFF.

V is TRBV4-3 and J is TRBJ1-2; weak D call: TRBD1 (5 bases). The CDR3 runs to 15 residues. V was cut by 0 bases and J by 3 bases, with 11 bases left in between. Germline V gene sequence: CDR1 LGHNA, CDR2 YSLEER. This CDR3 is CASSQDSQGDYGYTF. CDR3 nucleotides: TGCGCCAGCAGCCAAGATAGCCAGGGTGACTATGGCTACACCTTC.

The table lists this clone with a few counts. The chain carries TRBV18 and TRBJ2-2, with 10 bases fitting TRBD2. V lost 3 bases to trimming and J lost 8 bases; unmatched junction nucleotides: 3. CDR1 is KGHSH, CDR2 LQKENI, per germline. The CDR3 is made up of 14 amino acids. The CDR3 loop reads CASSPGLASGELFF. CDR3 DNA: TGTGCCAGCTCACCGGGACTAGCGTCGGGGGAGCTGTTTTTT.

In the case of this clone: Other DNA sequences in the sample encode the same CDR3. The chain carries TRBV28 and TRBJ2-1; D gene ambiguous. The CDR3 totals 12 residues. Germline V lookup: CDR1 MDHEN, CDR2 SYDVKM. V dropped 7 bases and J dropped 0 bases, with 4 bases sitting between them. CDR3 in DNA: TGTGCCAGCACGAGCTCCTACAATGAGCAGTTCTTC. This encodes CASTSSYNEQFF. The variable domain in full, completed from reference TRBV28 and TRBJ2-1, reads DVKVTQSSRYLVKRTGEKVFLECVQDMDHENMFWYRQDPGLGLRLIYFSYDVKMKEKGDIPEGYSVSREKKERFSLILESASTNQTSMYLCASTSSYNEQFFGPGTRLTVL.

The chain carries TRBV4-2 and TRBJ2-1; 14 positions agree with TRBD2. V lost 1 base, J lost 10 bases, and 3 bases stayed unmatched. The CDR3 length is 15 residues. Germline loops: CDR1 LGHNA, CDR2 YNFKEQ. CDR3 bases: TGTGCCAGCAGCCAAGGGACTAGCGGGGGGCGAGAGCAGTTCTTC. Residues: CASSQGTSGGREQFF.

The chain has TRBV12-3 or TRBV12-4 and TRBJ2-7; maybe TRBD1 (6 bases). Trimming pared 4 bases from V and 5 bases from J, leaving 9 bases between. This CDR3 is 12 amino acids long. The CDR3 sequence: CASSSRQDEQYF. The CDR3 DNA is TGTGCCAGCAGTTCCCGACAGGACGAGCAGTACTTC.